The rows below give T cell receptor beta chains drawn from one sample of a study of metastatic and nonmetastatic thyroid tumors. TCRdb reprocessed the PCR reads using MiXCR. Among around 22,000 clones listed, roughly 18% were seen once. Sample: adjacent normal tissue. All receptors derive from a male donor with papillary thyroid cancer or a benign thyroid nodule (not recorded which). Some clones in this sample may be carry-over from other donors' samples. CDR3s leave out the opening cysteine and the closing phenylalanine or tryptophan. Clone sizes are given selectively: once, few, many, or a class where the clone is expanded.

cdr3_aa clone_size j_call v_call cdr3_length
ASSEAILPRQGKNQETQY many TRBJ2-5 TRBV2 18
ASSILGHRNEKLF many TRBJ1-4 TRBV19 13
ASSYSGRAEDTQY many TRBJ2-3 TRBV7-7 13
ASSQVGTGWGETQY NA TRBJ2-5 TRBV3-1 14
ASSFDSANPYNSPLH medium-sized TRBJ1-6 TRBV12-3/TRBV12-4 15
ASSFAGQGRMPVWPQH NA TRBJ1-5 TRBV7-2 16
ASSSQDRFTDTQY many TRBJ2-3 TRBV12-3/TRBV12-4 13
ASRPSSGNTIY many TRBJ1-3 TRBV6-1 11
ASTEQGYTGELF many TRBJ2-2 TRBV19 12
ASSLGWVAGGPYNEQF many TRBJ2-1 TRBV5-1 16
ASSRQRETQY NA TRBJ2-5 TRBV11-2 10
ASSLGQGNTEAF many TRBJ1-1 TRBV7-6 12
ASSHHRGRNTEAF many TRBJ1-1 TRBV4-3 13
ASREGESSGANVLT medium-sized TRBJ2-6 TRBV6-1 14
AISGGLTGNTEAF many TRBJ1-1 TRBV10-3 13
ASSFLENTGELF few TRBJ2-2 TRBV27 12
SARVNPKNIQY many TRBJ2-4 TRBV20-1 11
ASSLPGAGWYGYT few TRBJ1-2 TRBV7-2 13
ARTETSGEYNEKF NA TRBJ2-1 TRBV6-1 13
ASSRTSVSYYNEQL NA TRBJ2-1 TRBV6-2/TRBV6-3 14
ASSVVGNSYEQY many TRBJ2-7 TRBV9 12
ASRVGGSSGANVLT many TRBJ2-6 TRBV2 14